One sample yielded the 21 T cell receptor beta chains listed below, sequenced in a study of shared clonotypes between healthy human individuals (dated by TCRdb to the early 2020s). Receptor amplification or capture employed the immunoSEQ multiplex PCR assay. TCRdb holds this immuneACCESS table with in-frame rearrangements only. Some clones are missing; in checked studies, unresolved V genes explain under half, and the rest has no known cause. The sample table lists approximately 1,500,000 clones, nearly 99% of them with a count of one. Of the sample, about 0.45% is held by the ten largest clones. Sequenced material: naive CD4+ T cells sorted from blood. The label giving this sample's cell subset or site can be read as: CD45RA+ positively selected. The receptor set was obtained from a man aged 30 to 39 in good health.

J is TRBJ1-2 and V is TRBV6-1; tentative D call: TRBD1 (5 bases). Germline CDR1 MNHNS, CDR2 SASEGT. Between the trimmed V and J ends, which lost 3 bases and 3 bases, there was a span of 20 bases. This CDR3 region has 17 residues. The CDR3 DNA is TGTGCCAGCAGTGAGGGAAGGGGTTTCGGGATTCACTATGGCTACACCTTC. Encoded protein: CASSEGRGFGIHYGYTF.

The chain combines TRBV10-2 with TRBJ1-5; D remains ambiguous. CDR3 length: 16 residues. The ends were cut back, 6 bases at V and 0 bases at J, with 15 bases in the middle. Looked up from germline, CDR1 is WSHSY and CDR2 is SAAADI. This CDR3 is CASSPKEWYSNQPQHF. CDR3 coding DNA: TGCGCCAGCAGCCCGAAAGAGTGGTATAGCAATCAGCCCCAGCATTTT.

This chain uses TRBV5-1 with TRBJ2-6; D possibly matches TRBD1 or TRBD2 (6 bases each). V shed 0 bases and J shed 3 bases, with 22 bases lying between them. CDR3 length equals 20 residues. Germline CDR1 reads SGHRS; CDR2 reads YFSETQ. In nucleotides, the CDR3 is TGCGCCAGCAGCTTGGGGTTGGACAGCGGGTATGGATTTGGGGCCAACGTCCTGACTTTC. Encoded protein: CASSLGLDSGYGFGANVLTF.

The chain carries TRBV27 and TRBJ2-7; D not certain. Trimming took off 4 bases at V and 0 bases at J, with 7 bases between the two ends. This CDR3 contains 13 residues. CDR1 and CDR2 from the germline V gene are MNHEY and SMNVEV (reference sequence). CDR3 sequence: CASSSRSSYEQYF. CDR3 coding DNA: TGTGCCAGCAGTTCTAGGAGCTCCTACGAGCAGTACTTC.

The rearrangement uses TRBV5-1 and TRBJ2-7; possible D gene TRBD1, 5 bases. CDR3 size: 12 residues. Germline CDR1 is SGHRS and CDR2 is YFSETQ. Trimming left V 2 bases short and J 5 bases short, with 8 bases between. The CDR3 is CASSFQGHEQYF. The CDR3 bases are TGCGCCAGCAGCTTTCAGGGTCACGAGCAGTACTTC.

The chain carries TRBV6-5 and TRBJ1-2, with D uncertain. V was pared by 3 bases and J by 2 bases, with 10 bases between. In germline, CDR1 is MNHEY, CDR2 SVGAGI. The CDR3 runs to 14 residues. As DNA, the CDR3 is TGTGCCAGCAGTTATCACAACCCAAACTATGGCTACACCTTC. Encoded protein: CASSYHNPNYGYTF.

The chain combines TRBV7-2 with TRBJ2-7; tentatively, D is TRBD2 (6 bases). The CDR3 length is 15 residues. Germline lookup yields CDR1 SGHTA and CDR2 FQGNSA. The V end lost 2 bases, the J end lost 5 bases, and 16 bases lay between the germline ends. CDR3 sequence (DNA): TGTGCCAGCAGCTTATTCTGGAGGGATCCCCACGAGCAGTACTTC. This gives the protein CASSLFWRDPHEQYF.

This rearrangement joins TRBV10-3 to TRBJ2-7, with a weak D call TRBD1 (6 bases). V was shortened by 1 base and J by 2 bases, with 9 bases between the two germline ends. CDR1 ENHRY and CDR2 SYGVKD come from the germline V gene. The CDR3 contains 14 residues. As DNA, the CDR3 is TGTGCCATCAGTGAGTATGGACAGCCCTACGAGCAGTACTTC. Its translation: CAISEYGQPYEQYF.

The rearrangement joins TRBV2 to TRBJ2-2, with TRBD2 matching over 10 bases. Germline CDR1 reads SNHLY; CDR2 reads FYNNEI. The CDR3 has 15 amino acids. V shed 4 bases and J 7 bases; nucleotides not matched to a gene: 6. DNA for the CDR3: TGTGCCAGCAGTGGGACTAGCGGCCATGACGGGGAGCTGTTTTTT. This translates into CASSGTSGHDGELFF.

The count of this clone is one. Other DNA variants within this sample encode the same CDR3. This chain connects TRBV20-1 to TRBJ1-1; no clear D gene. The CDR3 sequence is 11 residues long. Germline V gene lookup returns CDR1 DFQATT and CDR2 SNEGSKA (reference sequence). The V end lost 4 bases, the J end lost 1 base, and 4 bases lay between the germline ends. In DNA form, the CDR3 reads TGCAGTGCTATCGGGAACACTGAAGCTTTCTTT. Amino acids: CSAIGNTEAFF.

J is TRBJ1-2 and V is TRBV28; D is unresolved. The germline V and J ends were trimmed by 6 bases and 8 bases, with 10 bases remaining between them. CDR1 and CDR2 from the germline V gene are MDHEN and SYDVKM. CDR3 length: 11 residues. Written as DNA, the CDR3 is TGTGCCAGCAGACAGACCCAGGGCTACACCTTC. Its protein is CASRQTQGYTF.

Comments on this clone: The same CDR3 is also encoded by other DNA sequences in this sample. The chain is built from TRBV29-1 and TRBJ2-4; 7 positions match TRBD1. V lost 4 bases, J lost 0 bases, and 3 bases stayed unmatched. Germline CDR1 is SQVTM and CDR2 is ANQGSEA. The CDR3 contains 14 residues. As DNA, the CDR3 is TGCAGCGTTGCGGGACAGCTAGCCAAAAACATTCAGTACTTC. Its protein product is CSVAGQLAKNIQYF.

The V and J genes are TRBV6-6 and TRBJ1-2; 11 nucleotides line up with TRBD1. The ends lost 0 bases at V and 6 bases at J; junction bases unmatched: 6. CDR1 and CDR2 from the germline V gene are MNHNY and SVGAGI (reference sequence). The CDR3 length is 16 residues. The CDR3 nucleotides are TGTGCCAGCAGTTACTCGCGGACAGGGGGCGCACATGGCTACACCTTC. Encoded protein: CASSYSRTGGAHGYTF.

This CDR3 reads CSVLGRGHVRETQYF. DNA of the CDR3: TGCAGCGTCCTAGGTAGGGGGCACGTTCGAGAGACCCAGTACTTC. The genes are TRBV29-1 and TRBJ2-5, with 7 positions matching TRBD1. The CDR3 sequence is 15 residues long. Germline CDR1 reads SQVTM; CDR2 reads ANQGSEA. Trimming took 6 bases from V and 4 from J; bases not matched to a gene: 14.

This clone was observed a single time. Different DNA sequences within this sample yield the same CDR3. This chain joins TRBV5-1 and TRBJ2-4; D gene ambiguous. Trimming pared 0 bases from V and 0 bases from J, leaving 4 bases between. CDR3 length: 14 amino acids. In germline, CDR1 is SGHRS, CDR2 YFSETQ. In DNA form, the CDR3 reads TGCGCCAGCAGCTTGGATCTAGCCAAAAACATTCAGTACTTC. Protein product: CASSLDLAKNIQYF.

The V and J genes are TRBV4-3 and TRBJ2-1; 7 bases line up with TRBD2. There are 19 residues in the CDR3. Unmatched junction bases numbered 16, after V lost 0 bases and J lost 5 bases. Germline values: CDR1 LGHNA, CDR2 YSLEER. This CDR3 reads CASSQDSIFGGSINNEQFF. The CDR3 region has the DNA TGCGCCAGCAGCCAAGATTCGATATTCGGCGGGAGTATCAACAATGAGCAGTTCTTC.

CDR3 nucleotides: TGTGCCAGCAGCCGGGGCCCCAGTGACGGGGAGCTGTTTTTT. This translates into CASSRGPSDGELFF. The gene calls are TRBV28 and TRBJ2-2, with D possibly being TRBD1 or TRBD2 (5 bases each). This CDR3 spans 14 amino acids. The germline V gene has CDR1 MDHEN and CDR2 SYDVKM. Trimming cost V 6 bases and J 7 bases, with 15 bases left between them. The variable domain in full, completed from reference TRBV28 and TRBJ2-2, reads DVKVTQSSRYLVKRTGEKVFLECVQDMDHENMFWYRQDPGLGLRLIYFSYDVKMKEKGDIPEGYSVSREKKERFSLILESASTNQTSMYLCASSRGPSDGELFFGEGSRLTVL.

The chain links TRBV5-1 to TRBJ2-3; TRBD2 matches at 8 bases. Germline V lookup: CDR1 SGHRS, CDR2 YFSETQ. The CDR3 totals 16 residues. J lost 0 bases, V lost 3 bases, and 6 bases had no gene match. The CDR3 sequence is CASSSLPSGSTDTQYF. CDR3 sequence (DNA): TGCGCCAGCAGCTCGTTACCTAGCGGGAGCACAGATACGCAGTATTTT.

The rearrangement joins TRBV7-9 to TRBJ2-2; possibly TRBD1 for D (5 bases). Germline CDR1 SEHNR, CDR2 FQNEAQ (reference sequence). CDR3 length equals 16 residues. Trimming cost V 3 bases and J 1 base, with 12 bases left between them. The CDR3 DNA reads TGTGCCAGCAGCTTGCGGACACAAATGAACACCGGGGAGCTGTTTTTT. Its translation is CASSLRTQMNTGELFF.

The chain employs TRBV7-3 and TRBJ2-3, with D possibly being TRBD1 or TRBD2 (5 bases each). Trimming left V 5 bases short and J 2 bases short, with 8 bases between. The CDR3 is made up of 13 amino acids. Germline V lookup: CDR1 SGHTA, CDR2 FQGTGA. In DNA, the CDR3 is TGTGCCAGCAGCATCGGGACCACAGATACGCAGTATTTT. Translating it yields CASSIGTTDTQYF.

J is TRBJ1-5 and V is TRBV28; 8 bases align to TRBD1. Germline assignment: CDR1 MDHEN and CDR2 SYDVKM. The CDR3 has 16 residues. J gave up 5 bases and V 7 bases, and 13 bases lay outside the gene matches. This CDR3 reads CASNPARRTGYQPQHF. The CDR3 DNA is TGTGCCAGCAACCCTGCCCGGCGGACAGGGTATCAGCCCCAGCATTTT.